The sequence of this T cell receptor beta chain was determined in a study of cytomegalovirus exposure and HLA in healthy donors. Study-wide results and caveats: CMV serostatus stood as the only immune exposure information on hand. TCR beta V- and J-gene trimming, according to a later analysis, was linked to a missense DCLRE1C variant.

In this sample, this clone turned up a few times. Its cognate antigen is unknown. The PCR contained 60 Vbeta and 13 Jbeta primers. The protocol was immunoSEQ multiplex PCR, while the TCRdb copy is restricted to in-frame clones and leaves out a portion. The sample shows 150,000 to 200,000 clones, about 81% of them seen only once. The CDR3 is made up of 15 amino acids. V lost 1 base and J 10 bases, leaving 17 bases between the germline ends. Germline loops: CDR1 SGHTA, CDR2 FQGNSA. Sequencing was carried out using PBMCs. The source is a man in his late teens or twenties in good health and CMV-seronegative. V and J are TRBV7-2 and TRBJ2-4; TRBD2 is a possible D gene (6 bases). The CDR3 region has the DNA TGTGCCAGCAGCTTAGAGAGCGGGCCCGGGTGGATTCAGTACTTC. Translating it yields CASSLESGPGWIQYF.